Presented here are 10 T cell receptor beta chains from one specimen sequenced in a study of shared clonotypes between healthy human individuals. In the naive CD8 group, cells lacked CD45RO and were positively selected for CCR7, so terminally differentiated effector memory CD45RA+ cells were left out. TCRdb's table, derived via immunoSEQ multiplex PCR, lists solely in-frame clones and lacks some. The data show about 2.1 million clones, 90% to 95% seen once. Sequencing used naive CD8+ T cells from PBMCs. These receptors were collected from a man aged 18 to 35 in good health. Some clones in this sample may be carry-over from other donors' samples.

This chain joins TRBV28 and TRBJ1-1; D remains unclear. V was shortened by 8 bases and J by 2 bases, with 12 bases between the two germline ends. This CDR3 region has 13 residues. Germline V gene lookup returns CDR1 MDHEN and CDR2 SYDVKM. The CDR3, as DNA: TGTGCCAGCCGTTGGGCCCTAAACACTGAAGCTTTCTTT. Encoded protein: CASRWALNTEAFF.

This rearrangement joins TRBV7-2 to TRBJ2-2; 8 bases are a match to TRBD1. The CDR3 has 16 residues. CDR1 is SGHTA, CDR2 FQGNSA, per germline. Trimming at V came to 5 bases and at J to 7 bases, leaving 12 bases not matched to a gene. This CDR3 is CASSHGPQGADGELFF. The CDR3 DNA reads as TGTGCCAGCAGCCACGGGCCTCAGGGGGCGGACGGGGAGCTGTTTTTT.

The chain employs TRBV29-1 and TRBJ2-1, with 7 nucleotides matching TRBD1. Germline trimming cut 5 bases from V and 9 bases from J; bases unmatched to any gene: 7. Germline values: CDR1 SQVTM, CDR2 ANQGSEA. CDR3 length equals 12 residues. CDR3 sequence reads: CSVPRGLGEQFF. DNA of the CDR3: TGCAGCGTTCCGAGGGGGCTGGGTGAGCAGTTCTTC.

A word on this clone: Other DNA sequences in this specimen translate into the identical CDR3. The CDR3 DNA follows: TGTGCCAGCAGCTTAGGCCCAGGGTCTGGGGCTTTCTTT. It is translated as CASSLGPGSGAFF. The gene calls are TRBV11-2 and TRBJ1-1, with TRBD1 as a possible D gene (5 bases). Trimming pared 1 base from V and 11 bases from J, leaving 14 bases between. CDR3 length equals 13 residues. Germline V gene lookup returns CDR1 SGHAT and CDR2 FQNNGV.

V is TRBV7-6 and J is TRBJ1-1, with D hard to call. This CDR3 has 16 residues. V was pared by 4 bases and J by 3 bases, with 18 bases between. Germline lookup yields CDR1 SGHVS and CDR2 FNYEAQ. The CDR3 coding sequence is TGTGCCAGCAGCTCCAGTCGGGGATCCAGAGACACTGAAGCTTTCTTT. Its protein is CASSSSRGSRDTEAFF.

The rearrangement joins TRBV11-1 to TRBJ1-2; D is undetermined. The germline V gene has CDR1 SGHAT and CDR2 FQDESV (reference sequence). V was pared by 4 bases and J by 1 base, with 16 bases between. The CDR3 totals 16 residues. This chain's CDR3 is CASSSALVPHNYGYTF. The CDR3 nucleotides are TGTGCCAGCAGCTCCGCCTTGGTCCCTCATAACTATGGCTACACCTTC. The full variable domain, completed using reference TRBV11-1 and TRBJ1-2, is EAEVAQSPRYKITEKSQAVAFWCDPISGHATLYWYRQILGQGPELLVQFQDESVVDDSQLPKDRFSAERLKGVDSTLKIQPAELGDSAMYLCASSSALVPHNYGYTFGSGTRLTVV.

The V and J genes are TRBV16 and TRBJ2-7, with D tentatively TRBD1 (5 bases). V was shortened by 6 bases and J by 3 bases, with 9 bases between the two germline ends. The CDR3 length is 12 residues. Per germline, CDR1 KGHSY and CDR2 FQNENV. DNA for the CDR3: TGTGCCAGCAGTTTCGACAGCTACGAGCAGTACTTC. Amino acids: CASSFDSYEQYF.

V gene TRBV5-6 combines with J gene TRBJ2-7; D is undetermined. V shed 1 base and J shed 5 bases, with 10 bases lying between them. There are 13 residues in the CDR3. CDR1 and CDR2 from the germline V gene are SGHDT and YYEEEE. Here the CDR3 reads CASSLRFGDEQYF. The CDR3 DNA follows: TGTGCCAGCAGCTTGCGTTTTGGGGACGAGCAGTACTTC.

The rearrangement links TRBV5-1 to TRBJ2-2, with 7 bases aligning to TRBD1. V dropped 2 bases and J dropped 7; count of bases not matched to a gene: 2. The CDR3 sequence is 13 residues long. The germline gives CDR1 SGHRS, CDR2 YFSETQ. The CDR3: CASSFTGVGELFF. CDR3 coding DNA: TGCGCCAGCAGCTTTACAGGGGTCGGGGAGCTGTTTTTT. The full variable domain, completed using reference TRBV5-1 and TRBJ2-2, is KAGVTQTPRYLIKTRGQQVTLSCSPISGHRSVSWYQQTPGQGLQFLFEYFSETQRNKGNFPGRFSGRQFSNSRSEMNVSTLELGDSALYLCASSFTGVGELFFGEGSRLTVL.

J is TRBJ1-5 and V is TRBV10-1; D perhaps matches TRBD1 (5 bases). The germline V gene encodes CDR1 WNHNN and CDR2 SYGVQD (reference sequence). This CDR3 contains 14 residues. Trimming left V 4 bases short and J 1 base short, with 8 bases between. In DNA, the CDR3 is TGCGCCAGCAGTGGGGGCGCGAGCAATCAGCCCCAGCATTTT. Its protein is CASSGGASNQPQHF.